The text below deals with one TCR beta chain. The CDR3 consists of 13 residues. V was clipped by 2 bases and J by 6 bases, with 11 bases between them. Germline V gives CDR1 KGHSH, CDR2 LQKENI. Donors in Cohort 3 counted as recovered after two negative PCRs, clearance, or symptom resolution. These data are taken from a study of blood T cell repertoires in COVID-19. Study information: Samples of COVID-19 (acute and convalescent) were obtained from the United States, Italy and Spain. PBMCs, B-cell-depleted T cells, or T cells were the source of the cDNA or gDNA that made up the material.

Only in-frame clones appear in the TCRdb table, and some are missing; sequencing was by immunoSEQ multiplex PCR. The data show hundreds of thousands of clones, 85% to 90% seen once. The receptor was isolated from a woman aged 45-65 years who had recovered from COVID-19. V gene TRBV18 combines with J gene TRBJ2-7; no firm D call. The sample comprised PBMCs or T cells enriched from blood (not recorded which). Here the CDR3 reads CASSPKITGEQYF. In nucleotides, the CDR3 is TGTGCCAGCTCACCAAAAATCACTGGCGAGCAGTACTTC.